This TCR beta chain was captured by sequencing in a study of T cell clones after liver transplantation. Across the study: TCRbeta sequencing after a pre-transplant mixed lymphocyte reaction identified graft-donor-reactive clones, later tracked in post-transplant blood. Graft-donor-reactive sequences were compared with third-party-reactive TCRbeta sequences from pre-transplant mixed lymphocyte reactions.

General study findings and limits: Circulating graft-donor-reactive CD4 TCRbeta sequences fell significantly post-transplant in most of the 8 subjects. Migration into the graft, not deletion, may explain lost graft donor-reactive T cells.

The data were produced by immunoSEQ multiplex PCR, yet TCRdb's version contains in-frame clones alone and is incomplete. The sample shows roughly 70,000 clones, around nine tenths of them seen only once. Details on this clone: What it binds is not known.

The origin of this receptor is a human donor who received a liver transplant. The material sequenced was CD4+ T cells from blood, taken before liver transplant.

CDR3 nucleotides: TGTGCCACCAGCAGACTGGGAACAGGGCGTTCCTACGAGCAGTACTTC. This encodes CATSRLGTGRSYEQYF. This rearrangement joins TRBV15 to TRBJ2-7; the D gene is possibly TRBD1 (6 bases). The germline V and J ends were trimmed by 2 bases and 1 base, with 15 bases remaining between them. This CDR3 has 16 amino acids. Per the germline V gene, CDR1 is LNHNV and CDR2 is YYDKDF (reference sequence).